This is a list of T cell receptor beta chains from one sample in a study of CD8+CD57+ T cells in acquired aplastic anemia. TCRdb reanalysed the reads using MiXCR and keeps one entry per CDR3 protein. The profile shows roughly 250,000 distinct CDR3 sequences, approximately 45% of them singletons. The sample comprised sorted CD4+, CD8+, or CD8+CD57+ T cells (not recorded which) from PBMCs. The receptors shown here come from a human donor with aplastic anemia. The CDR3 runs from the conserved cysteine through the conserved F or W. The order of the fields is V gene, clone size, D gene, J gene, CDR3 protein, CDR3 DNA. The D gene is left open where the match is weak. Clone sizes are given selectively: once, few, many, or a class where the clone is expanded.

V gene: TRBV7-3; clone size: NA; D gene: NA; J gene: TRBJ2-6; CDR3 protein: CASSQRHSLSGANVLTF; CDR3 DNA: TGTGCCAGCAGCCAGCGGCATTCACTCTCTGGGGCCAACGTCCTGACTTTC
V gene: TRBV19; clone size: few; D gene: NA; J gene: TRBJ2-3; CDR3 protein: CASSIQGGESQYF; CDR3 DNA: TGTGCCAGTAGTATACAGGGTGGGGAGTCGCAGTATTTT
V gene: TRBV7-9; clone size: NA; D gene: NA; J gene: TRBJ1-6; CDR3 protein: CASSLINNSPLHF; CDR3 DNA: TGCGCCAGCAGCTTGATCAACAATTCACCCCTCCACTTT
V gene: TRBV9; clone size: NA; D gene: NA; J gene: TRBJ1-3; CDR3 protein: CASSVAQPGNTIYF; CDR3 DNA: TGTGCCAGCAGCGTAGCCCAACCCGGAAACACCATATATTTT
V gene: TRBV29-1; clone size: many; D gene: NA; J gene: TRBJ2-3; CDR3 protein: CSALGASTDTQYF; CDR3 DNA: TGCAGCGCCCTGGGGGCTAGCACAGATACGCAGTATTTT
V gene: TRBV20-1; clone size: NA; D gene: TRBD1; J gene: TRBJ1-5; CDR3 protein: CSARTGFNQPQHF; CDR3 DNA: TGCAGTGCTAGGACAGGGTTCAATCAGCCCCAGCATTTT
V gene: TRBV5-1; clone size: many; D gene: NA; J gene: TRBJ1-1; CDR3 protein: CASSPGPVNTEAFF; CDR3 DNA: TGCGCCAGCTCTCCGGGACCCGTGAACACTGAAGCTTTCTTT
V gene: TRBV13; clone size: NA; D gene: NA; J gene: TRBJ2-3; CDR3 protein: CASSSNWGGTDTQYF; CDR3 DNA: TGTGCCAGCAGCTCGAACTGGGGGGGCACAGATACGCAGTATTTT
V gene: TRBV7-9; clone size: NA; D gene: NA; J gene: TRBJ2-1; CDR3 protein: CASSRDRDTFHNEQFF; CDR3 DNA: TGTGCCAGCAGCAGGGATCGGGACACCTTCCACAATGAGCAGTTCTTC
V gene: TRBV12-3/TRBV12-4; clone size: NA; D gene: NA; J gene: TRBJ1-4; CDR3 protein: CASSLGGGIQDEKLFF; CDR3 DNA: TGTGCCAGCAGTTTGGGGGGCGGGATCCAGGATGAAAAACTGTTTTTT
V gene: TRBV5-6; clone size: many; D gene: NA; J gene: TRBJ1-1; CDR3 protein: CASSLVVSEAFF; CDR3 DNA: TGTGCCAGCAGCTTGGTTGTTTCTGAAGCTTTCTTT
V gene: TRBV5-6; clone size: many; D gene: NA; J gene: TRBJ2-7; CDR3 protein: CASSFGSSRDEQYF; CDR3 DNA: TGTGCCAGCAGCTTCGGTTCTAGCAGGGACGAGCAGTACTTC
V gene: TRBV7-6; clone size: NA; D gene: TRBD2; J gene: TRBJ2-3; CDR3 protein: CASSLVSSGGTDTQYF; CDR3 DNA: TGTGCCAGCAGCTTAGTATCTAGCGGGGGCACAGATACGCAGTATTTT
V gene: TRBV10-3; clone size: NA; D gene: TRBD2; J gene: TRBJ2-5; CDR3 protein: CAISARTSGGAQYF; CDR3 DNA: TGTGCCATCAGTGCGCGAACTAGCGGGGGGGCCCAGTACTTC
V gene: TRBV20-1; clone size: NA; D gene: NA; J gene: TRBJ2-5; CDR3 protein: CSAKVIRTGQGDYSQETQYF; CDR3 DNA: TGCAGTGCCAAAGTTATACGCACGGGACAAGGGGATTATAGCCAAGAGACCCAGTACTTC
V gene: TRBV10-3; clone size: few; D gene: NA; J gene: TRBJ2-1; CDR3 protein: CASSRLSSYNERFF; CDR3 DNA: TGTGCCAGCAGTCGGCTCAGCTCCTACAATGAGCGGTTCTTC
V gene: TRBV28; clone size: NA; D gene: TRBD1; J gene: TRBJ2-7; CDR3 protein: CASRLTGAYEQYF; CDR3 DNA: TGTGCCAGCAGATTAACAGGGGCCTACGAGCAGTACTTC
V gene: TRBV2; clone size: many; D gene: NA; J gene: TRBJ2-7; CDR3 protein: CASRGFDEQYF; CDR3 DNA: TGTGCCAGCCGGGGGTTTGACGAGCAGTACTTC
V gene: TRBV19; clone size: NA; D gene: NA; J gene: TRBJ1-2; CDR3 protein: CASSTRDGRYGYTF; CDR3 DNA: TGTGCCAGTAGTACACGGGACGGACGCTATGGCTACACCTTC
V gene: TRBV12-3/TRBV12-4; clone size: many; D gene: TRBD2; J gene: TRBJ2-5; CDR3 protein: CASSLAGREGETQYF; CDR3 DNA: TGTGCCAGCAGTTTAGCGGGCAGGGAGGGAGAGACCCAGTACTTC
V gene: TRBV5-1; clone size: NA; D gene: NA; J gene: TRBJ1-6; CDR3 protein: CASSLDVNPPPHF; CDR3 DNA: TGCGCCAGCAGCTTGGACGTCAATCCACCCCCCCACTTT
V gene: TRBV9; clone size: many; D gene: TRBD2; J gene: TRBJ2-5; CDR3 protein: CASSVESLAGGETQYF; CDR3 DNA: TGTGCCAGCAGCGTAGAGTCCCTAGCGGGAGGAGAGACCCAGTACTTC
V gene: TRBV27; clone size: NA; D gene: TRBD1; J gene: TRBJ1-5; CDR3 protein: CASSLEGAVNQPQHF; CDR3 DNA: TGTGCCAGCAGTTTGGAGGGGGCGGTCAATCAGCCCCAGCATTTT
V gene: TRBV24-1; clone size: few; D gene: TRBD1; J gene: TRBJ2-7; CDR3 protein: CATQPTGQGTHEQYF; CDR3 DNA: TGTGCCACTCAACCCACGGGACAGGGGACACACGAGCAGTACTTC
V gene: TRBV25-1; clone size: few; D gene: NA; J gene: TRBJ1-2; CDR3 protein: CASSSTVNYGYTF; CDR3 DNA: TGTGCCAGCAGTTCGACGGTTAACTATGGCTACACCTTC
V gene: TRBV19; clone size: NA; D gene: NA; J gene: TRBJ2-7; CDR3 protein: CASTGGTPSREQYF; CDR3 DNA: TGTGCCAGTACCGGCGGGACTCCTTCTCGGGAGCAGTACTTC
V gene: TRBV15; clone size: many; D gene: NA; J gene: TRBJ1-6; CDR3 protein: CATSRERAGGNSPLHF; CDR3 DNA: TGTGCCACCAGCAGAGAACGGGCCGGAGGAAATTCACCCCTCCACTTT
V gene: TRBV5-5; clone size: NA; D gene: TRBD1; J gene: TRBJ2-2; CDR3 protein: CASSLADRAPGELFF; CDR3 DNA: TGTGCCAGCAGCTTGGCGGACAGGGCCCCCGGGGAGCTGTTTTTT
V gene: TRBV7-9; clone size: NA; D gene: NA; J gene: TRBJ1-1; CDR3 protein: CASSLMNAEAFF; CDR3 DNA: TGTGCCAGCAGCTTAATGAACGCTGAAGCTTTCTTT
V gene: TRBV7-2; clone size: few; D gene: NA; J gene: TRBJ2-7; CDR3 protein: CASSLPHRDEQYF; CDR3 DNA: TGTGCCAGCAGCTTACCACACAGGGACGAGCAGTACTTC
V gene: TRBV7-3; clone size: once; D gene: TRBD1; J gene: TRBJ1-6; CDR3 protein: CASTWEGQHNSPLHF; CDR3 DNA: TGTGCCAGCACCTGGGAGGGACAGCATAATTCACCCCTCCACTTT
V gene: TRBV28; clone size: NA; D gene: NA; J gene: TRBJ1-2; CDR3 protein: CASSLVADGRGGYTF; CDR3 DNA: TGTGCCAGCAGTTTGGTGGCGGATGGCCGTGGAGGCTACACCTTC